This T cell receptor beta chain was sequenced for a study of read filtering for tumor transcriptome and immune sequencing. This clonotype was seen many times. The library was built from about 0.4 ug RNA with molecular barcoded adaptors for alpha/delta and beta/gamma chains. Using its own MiXCR run on the reads, TCRdb lists one record per CDR3 protein. The data show under 150,000 distinct CDR3 sequences, over 10% seen once. After removal of 1 base from V and 2 bases from J, the junction contained 10 bases not matched to a gene. Germline assignment: CDR1 SGHAT and CDR2 FQNNGV. The CDR3 contains 19 residues.

Sequencing was carried out using a population of CD138-negative cells sorted from bone marrow. This receptor was identified in a donor at least 40 years old with multiple myeloma. The J gene is TRBJ2-3, the V gene TRBV11-2, with 12 positions matching TRBD2. In nucleotides, the CDR3 is TGTGCCAGCAGCTTAGCCCCTAGCGGGAGGGACGCCTCCACAGATACGCAGTATTTT. It encodes CASSLAPSGRDASTDTQYF.